This T cell receptor beta chain is from a study of blood T cells in healthy people across ages. Study-level results: With age, beta diversity per million T cells declined roughly linearly, significantly by approximately 41.

This clonotype has just a few counts. Its specificity is not known. It was with a sample-barcoded 5' primer and a J-beta primer mix that a second PCR of about 7 to 12 cycles was run. CDR3-containing paired-end reads numbered at least 2.5 million in each sample. TCRdb redid the calling of the 5' RACE reads with MiXCR, one entry per CDR3 protein. Seen here are fewer than 800,000 distinct CDR3 sequences, roughly 25% observed once, and the top ten hold more than 7.5%. This CDR3 comprises 13 residues. The V end lost 7 bases, the J end lost 4 bases, and 10 bases lay between the germline ends. Germline V gives CDR1 MNHEY, CDR2 SMNVEV (reference sequence). This sample also belongs to another study, concerning T cells of mothers and their children. From that study: Once extracted, all RNA went into cDNA synthesis at around 1.6 ug per 15 ul. The study found slightly higher but non-significant overlap in related versus unrelated mother-child pairs.

This TCR was recovered from a boy aged 5-17 years in good health. The genes are TRBV27 and TRBJ2-2; D uncertain. Specimen: blood. CDR3 protein: CASTRYGTGELFF. The CDR3 coding sequence is TGTGCCAGCACTCGGTACGGCACCGGGGAGCTGTTTTTT.